Below, 26 T cell receptor beta chains from the same sample are listed, as sequenced in a study of blood T cell repertoires in COVID-19. Profiled with immunoSEQ multiplex PCR; TCRdb holds only in-frame clones, not every one. This sample has about 230,000 clones, with around 89% found just once. The material sequenced was PBMCs or T cells enriched from blood (not recorded which). The source of these receptors is a woman aged 40 to 50 with acute COVID-19.

The J gene is TRBJ2-5, the V gene TRBV7-2; no reliable D call. CDR3 length equals 15 residues. V was cut by 0 bases and J by 3 bases, with 11 bases left in between. The V gene's germline CDR1 is SGHTA and CDR2 FQGNSA. The CDR3 loop is CASSLASSFKETQYF. The CDR3 DNA is TGTGCCAGCAGCTTAGCTAGCTCGTTCAAAGAGACCCAGTACTTC.

The table lists this clone with a count of one. The rearrangement links TRBV10-3 to TRBJ2-7, with 8 positions matching TRBD2. V lost 8 bases and J lost 3; bases outside the gene matches: 9. This CDR3 comprises 14 residues. From germline, CDR1 is ENHRY and CDR2 SYGVKD. CDR3 amino acids: CAIGYSGAYYEQYF. The CDR3 nucleotides are TGTGCCATCGGATATAGCGGGGCTTACTACGAGCAGTACTTC.

The chain uses TRBV10-3 and TRBJ1-4, with 9 bases lining up with TRBD1. The germline CDR1 and CDR2 sequences are ENHRY and SYGVKD. After removal of 11 bases from V and 1 base from J, the junction contained 5 bases not matched to a gene. This CDR3 has 14 amino acids. The CDR3 coding sequence is TGTGCCGGGACAGGGACGAGAACTAATGAAAAACTGTTTTTT. Its translation: CAGTGTRTNEKLFF.

This clone was observed a few times. This sequence joins TRBV10-1 and TRBJ2-2, with D perhaps TRBD2 (6 bases). The V end lost 0 bases, the J end lost 2 bases, and 13 bases lay between the germline ends. Germline V gene lookup returns CDR1 WNHNN and CDR2 SYGVQD (reference sequence). This CDR3 has 17 residues. CDR3 residues: CASSESRGGGNTGELFF. CDR3 nucleotide sequence: TGCGCCAGCAGTGAGTCGCGGGGCGGTGGAAACACCGGGGAGCTGTTTTTT.

This sequence joins TRBV5-1 and TRBJ2-7; D call uncertain. The V and J ends lost 1 base and 0 bases respectively, with 8 bases between them. Germline assignment: CDR1 SGHRS and CDR2 YFSETQ. This CDR3 is built from 14 residues. The CDR3 spells CASSLLPSSYEQYF. In DNA, the CDR3 is TGCGCCAGCAGCTTGCTACCTAGCTCCTACGAGCAGTACTTC.

V usage is TRBV4-3 and J usage is TRBJ2-3; 8 bases are a match to TRBD2. The ends lost 0 bases at V and 0 bases at J; junction bases unmatched: 8. This CDR3 spans 18 amino acids. Germline V gives CDR1 LGHNA, CDR2 YSLEER. In DNA, the CDR3 is TGCGCCAGCAGCCAAGATAGGAAAGCGGGAGTGAGCACAGATACGCAGTATTTT. Its translation: CASSQDRKAGVSTDTQYF.

The chain is built from TRBV5-4 and TRBJ1-2; 10 nucleotides match TRBD1. V gave up 4 bases and J gave up 4 bases; unmatched junction bases: 10. The CDR3 runs to 16 residues. Germline V gene data show CDR1 as SGHNT and CDR2 as YYREEE (reference sequence). CDR3 in DNA: TGTGCCAGCAGCACTTCGAGGGACAGGGGCACCTATGGCTACACCTTC. Translating it yields CASSTSRDRGTYGYTF.

The chain employs TRBV19 and TRBJ1-5; TRBD1 agrees at 9 bases. With V trimmed by 3 bases and J by 4 bases, 10 bases remained unmatched. Looked up from germline, CDR1 is LNHDA and CDR2 is SQIVND (reference sequence). The CDR3 contains 17 residues. The CDR3 DNA follows: TGTGCCAGTAGTATTATTTGGACAGGGGATCGTAATCAGCCCCAGCATTTT. Protein: CASSIIWTGDRNQPQHF.

The V and J genes are TRBV25-1 and TRBJ2-1; 12 bases are shared with TRBD2. The germline gives CDR1 MGHDK, CDR2 SYGVNS. This CDR3 has 17 residues. The trim removed 3 bases at V and 2 bases at J, leaving 5 bases unmatched. The CDR3 reads CASSDSLAGGTYNEQFF. The CDR3 region has the DNA TGTGCCAGCAGTGATAGTCTAGCGGGAGGGACCTACAATGAGCAGTTCTTC.

CDR3 in amino acids: CASSPSYRNTEAFF. In DNA form, the CDR3 reads TGTGCCAGCAGCCCTAGCTACAGGAACACTGAAGCTTTCTTT. The rearrangement uses TRBV5-5 and TRBJ1-1; D is undetermined. V lost 4 bases and J 1 base, leaving 11 bases between the germline ends. Germline V gene data show CDR1 as SGHKS and CDR2 as YYEKEE (reference sequence). This CDR3 contains 14 residues.

The rearrangement links TRBV24-1 to TRBJ2-2, with a weak D call TRBD1 (5 bases). CDR1 and CDR2 from the germline V gene are KGHDR and SFDVKD. V shed 3 bases and J shed 2 bases, with 21 bases lying between them. The CDR3 is 19 amino acids. In DNA form, the CDR3 reads TGTGCCACCAGTGATCGAGACAGTTCGCTGGGGAAAAACACCGGGGAGCTGTTTTTT. It is translated as CATSDRDSSLGKNTGELFF.

This chain uses TRBV28 with TRBJ2-2, with 10 bases identical to TRBD2. Looked up from germline, CDR1 is MDHEN and CDR2 is SYDVKM. Trimming at V came to 2 bases and at J to 1 base, leaving 7 bases not matched to a gene. The CDR3 contains 18 residues. The CDR3 nucleotides read TGTGCCAGCAGTTTAGGGGGAGGACTAGCGGAGAACACCGGGGAGCTGTTTTTT. Amino acids: CASSLGGGLAENTGELFF.

This sequence joins TRBV15 and TRBJ2-7; D is uncertain. Trimming removed 0 bases at V and 2 bases at J, with 14 bases between. Germline V gene data show CDR1 as LNHNV and CDR2 as YYDKDF (reference sequence). This CDR3 is 16 amino acids long. The chain's CDR3 is CATSRDAGYYPYEQYF. CDR3 DNA sequence: TGTGCCACCAGCAGAGACGCAGGTTATTATCCCTACGAGCAGTACTTC.

Only a few counts were recorded for this clone. The rearrangement links TRBV29-1 to TRBJ2-3; D is possibly TRBD1 (6 bases). The germline V gene has CDR1 SQVTM and CDR2 ANQGSEA. This CDR3 comprises 13 residues. Trimming pared 2 bases from V and 4 bases from J, leaving 10 bases between. The CDR3 loop is CSVERQGPDTQYF. The CDR3 DNA reads TGCAGCGTTGAAAGGCAGGGGCCAGATACGCAGTATTTT.

V gene TRBV9 combines with J gene TRBJ2-3; 9 bases are shared with TRBD2. CDR1 is SGDLS and CDR2 is YYNGEE in the germline V gene. The CDR3 is 15 amino acids. V gave up 7 bases and J gave up 2 bases; unmatched junction bases: 8. As DNA, the CDR3 is TGTGCCAGCGGATCTAGCGGGACCTCCACAGATACGCAGTATTTT. This codes for CASGSSGTSTDTQYF.

This clone was observed a single time. V is TRBV19 and J is TRBJ1-6; the D is unclear. Germline CDR1 LNHDA, CDR2 SQIVND (reference sequence). Trimming cost V 4 bases and J 7 bases, with 8 bases left between them. The CDR3 is made up of 13 amino acids. In DNA, the CDR3 is TGTGCCAGTAGTACGTACAGCAATTCACCCCTCCACTTT. This encodes CASSTYSNSPLHF.

V and J are TRBV18 and TRBJ1-4; no definite D call. Trimming stripped 2 bases from V and 0 bases from J, with 16 bases between. The CDR3 sequence is 18 residues long. The germline CDR1 and CDR2 sequences are KGHSH and LQKENI. Here the CDR3 reads CASSPGRGIGATNEKLFF. The CDR3 bases are TGTGCCAGCTCACCAGGTCGTGGAATCGGAGCAACTAATGAAAAACTGTTTTTT.

CDR3 bases: TGCAGCGCTGGACAGGGAAACGAAAAACTGTTTTTT. As protein: CSAGQGNEKLFF. The V gene is TRBV29-1, the J gene TRBJ1-4; 8 bases are shared with TRBD1. Trimming removed 7 bases from V and 8 bases from J; junction bases left unmatched: 6. Germline V gene sequence: CDR1 SQVTM, CDR2 ANQGSEA. This CDR3 region has 12 residues. Based on the CDR3 plus reference TRBV29-1 and TRBJ1-4, the full variable domain is SAVISQKPSRDICQRGTSLTIQCQVDSQVTMMFWYRQQPGQSLTLIATANQGSEATYESGFVIDKFPISRPNLTFSTLTVSNMSPEDSSIYLCSAGQGNEKLFFGSGTQLSVL.

The J gene is TRBJ2-2, the V gene TRBV7-9; TRBD2 is a possible D gene (6 bases). Germline CDR1 reads SEHNR; CDR2 reads FQNEAQ (reference sequence). CDR3 size: 14 residues. The V end was cut by 5 bases, the J end by 4 bases, with 11 bases between. CDR3 sequence (DNA): TGTGCCAGCAGCCCCTCTAGCGTCACCGGGGAGCTGTTTTTT. Its translation is CASSPSSVTGELFF.

The CDR3 sequence: CASSSWRNQETQYF. CDR3 in DNA: TGTGCCAGCAGTTCCTGGAGGAACCAAGAGACCCAGTACTTC. The chain employs TRBV7-9 and TRBJ2-5, with D possibly matching TRBD2 (5 bases). CDR1 is SEHNR, CDR2 FQNEAQ, per germline (reference sequence). The CDR3 extends over 14 amino acids. Trimming took 6 bases from V and 0 from J, leaving 11 bases between them.

V is TRBV7-9 and J is TRBJ1-6; D unclear. Germline values: CDR1 SEHNR, CDR2 FQNEAQ (reference sequence). The V end lost 0 bases, the J end lost 5 bases, and 2 bases lay between the germline ends. The CDR3 loop spans 13 amino acids. This CDR3 is CASSLANNSPLHF. CDR3 coding DNA: TGTGCCAGCAGCTTAGCTAATAATTCACCCCTCCACTTT.

The chain uses TRBV20-1 and TRBJ2-1; 11 nucleotides line up with TRBD2. V shed 6 bases and J 7 bases; nucleotides not matched to a gene: 8. CDR1 DFQATT and CDR2 SNEGSKA come from the germline V gene (reference sequence). CDR3 length: 14 residues. DNA for the CDR3: TGCAGTGCGAGTAGCGGGAGGGATGTAAATGAGCAGTTCTTC. This codes for CSASSGRDVNEQFF.

The CDR3 DNA reads TGTGCCAGCAGCCCAACGTCCCTACCCAACTATGGCTACACCTTC. Translating gives CASSPTSLPNYGYTF. The chain employs TRBV9 and TRBJ1-2; D is uncertain. Trimming took off 4 bases at V and 2 bases at J, with 15 bases between the two ends. There are 15 residues in the CDR3. Germline V gene sequence: CDR1 SGDLS, CDR2 YYNGEE.

The rearrangement joins TRBV15 to TRBJ2-1; the match to TRBD2 covers 8 bases. The CDR3 sequence is 19 residues long. V lost 1 base to trimming and J lost 3 bases; unmatched junction nucleotides: 14. In germline, CDR1 is LNHNV, CDR2 YYDKDF (reference sequence). The CDR3 sequence is CATSRGPGGSGGGYNEQFF. CDR3 coding DNA: TGTGCCACCAGCAGAGGCCCCGGCGGCTCGGGGGGGGGCTACAATGAGCAGTTCTTC.

The genes are TRBV24-1 and TRBJ2-1; 7 bases are a match to TRBD1. The V gene end was trimmed by 4 bases and the J gene end by 3 bases; junction bases not matched to a gene: 8. CDR1 is KGHDR and CDR2 is SFDVKD in the germline V gene. CDR3 length: 16 residues. CDR3 bases: TGTGCCACCAGTGACCCCTCGACAGGGAGCTACAATGAGCAGTTCTTC. Translated, it gives CATSDPSTGSYNEQFF.

This clone was detected a few times. This chain joins TRBV3-1 (or the pseudogene TRBV3-2) and TRBJ2-2; D might be TRBD1 (5 bases). The V end lost 1 base, the J end lost 5 bases, and 8 bases lay between the germline ends. The length of the CDR3 is 14 residues. Per germline, CDR1 LGHDT and CDR2 YNNKEL (reference sequence). CDR3 DNA sequence: TGTGCCAGCAGCCAAGTAGCAGGGACCGGGGAGCTGTTTTTT. It is translated as CASSQVAGTGELFF.